This passage covers 12 T cell receptor beta chains from one sample sequenced in a study of lymphopenia after photon versus proton radiotherapy. Assay used: immunoSEQ multiplex PCR; TCRdb lists only in-frame clones, some missing. The sample has approximately 91,000 clones; around 88% are singletons. The sequences come from peripheral blood, collected from a patient treated with proton-based radiotherapy. The receptors come from a man in his fifties or sixties with pancreatic cancer.

This chain joins TRBV2 and TRBJ1-2; possibly TRBD1 for D (5 bases). V shed 4 bases and J shed 4 bases, with 16 bases lying between them. The CDR3 length is 15 residues. Per germline, CDR1 SNHLY and CDR2 FYNNEI. The CDR3 region is CASSVKGPTIYGYTF. In nucleotides, the CDR3 is TGTGCCAGCAGTGTCAAGGGGCCGACCATCTATGGCTACACCTTC.

The rearrangement links TRBV4-3 to TRBJ2-5; D ambiguous. V was clipped by 2 bases and J by 3 bases, with 7 bases between them. Germline values: CDR1 LGHNA, CDR2 YSLEER. The CDR3 totals 13 residues. In nucleotides, the CDR3 is TGCGCCAGCAGCCAAAACACGAAAGAGACCCAGTACTTC. This sequence encodes CASSQNTKETQYF.

This chain's CDR3 is CASSLVSADTQYF. CDR3 bases: TGTGCCAGCAGCTTAGTCTCGGCAGATACGCAGTATTTT. The chain employs TRBV11-3 and TRBJ2-3, with unresolved D. The CDR3 sequence is 13 residues long. V was cut by 1 base and J by 4 bases, with 6 bases left in between. Germline V lookup: CDR1 SGHNT, CDR2 YENEEA.

This clone showed up just a few times. The rearrangement uses TRBV7-9 and TRBJ1-2, with 9 bases fitting TRBD1. There are 16 residues in the CDR3. Trimming cost V 5 bases and J 6 bases; bases outside gene matches: 13. Per the germline V gene, CDR1 is SEHNR and CDR2 is FQNEAQ (reference sequence). DNA for the CDR3: TGTGCCAGCAGCCCCGGGACAGGGATTTGGCGGGATGGCTACACCTTC. Translating it yields CASSPGTGIWRDGYTF.

V is TRBV15 and J is TRBJ1-4; TRBD1 matches 11 bases. The CDR3 contains 13 residues. Unmatched junction bases numbered 1, after V lost 5 bases and J lost 8 bases. CDR1 and CDR2 from the germline V gene are LNHNV and YYDKDF (reference sequence). In DNA form, the CDR3 reads TGTGCCACCAGCCGGGACAGGGGGGAAAAACTGTTTTTT. Encoded protein: CATSRDRGEKLFF.

V gene TRBV9 combines with J gene TRBJ2-3, with 7 bases identical to TRBD2. The junction had 11 bases not matched to a gene; V was cut back by 0 bases and J by 1 base. CDR3 length: 18 residues. Germline values: CDR1 SGDLS, CDR2 YYNGEE. CDR3 nucleotides: TGTGCCAGCAGCGTAGGAGGAGGCAGCGGGATGGGCACAGATACGCAGTATTTT. The encoded protein is CASSVGGGSGMGTDTQYF.

The V and J genes are TRBV5-6 and TRBJ2-7, with D possibly being TRBD2 (6 bases). The germline V gene encodes CDR1 SGHDT and CDR2 YYEEEE. With 1 base removed from V and 4 bases from J, the gap between germline ends came to 15 bases. The CDR3 runs 15 residues. The CDR3 DNA is TGTGCCAGCAGCTTGAAGGCGGGAAATGTATACGAGCAGTACTTC. Protein: CASSLKAGNVYEQYF.

The chain combines TRBV5-1 with TRBJ2-3, with D perhaps TRBD2 (6 bases). Deletions cut 1 base from V and 0 bases from J, with 12 bases between. Germline CDR1 SGHRS, CDR2 YFSETQ. This CDR3 has 16 amino acids. The CDR3 sequence: CASSLFAGISTDTQYF. CDR3 in DNA: TGCGCCAGCAGCTTGTTCGCGGGAATCAGCACAGATACGCAGTATTTT.

This clone was counted between two and nine times. The rearrangement joins TRBV28 to TRBJ1-5, with 8 positions matching TRBD1. CDR1 and CDR2 (germline): MDHEN, SYDVKM. The trim removed 1 base at V and 7 bases at J, leaving 9 bases unmatched. CDR3 length equals 16 residues. CDR3 in DNA: TGTGCCAGCAGTTTATCGGGCAGGGGGCGCGGGCAGCCCCAGCATTTT. This translates into CASSLSGRGRGQPQHF.

The chain carries TRBV28 and TRBJ2-3; D ambiguous. Germline CDR1 reads MDHEN; CDR2 reads SYDVKM. The CDR3 consists of 14 residues. Trimming stripped 6 bases from V and 0 bases from J, with 10 bases between. CDR3 region: CASRGGTSTDTQYF. The CDR3 bases are TGTGCCAGCAGGGGCGGAACTAGCACAGATACGCAGTATTTT.

The chain combines TRBV11-3 with TRBJ2-2, with D possibly TRBD1 on 7 matching bases. Between the trimmed V and J ends, which lost 5 bases and 7 bases, there was a span of 17 bases. CDR1 is SGHNT and CDR2 is YENEEA in the germline V gene. The CDR3 is made up of 15 amino acids. The CDR3, as DNA: TGTGCCAGCAGCCTGACCCAGGGGGGCAGCGGGGAGCTGTTTTTT. Translation: CASSLTQGGSGELFF.

The rearrangement links TRBV6-4 to TRBJ1-2; D might be TRBD1 (6 bases). CDR1 is MRHNA, CDR2 SNTAGT, per germline. The CDR3 is made up of 14 amino acids. Trimming removed 6 bases at V and 4 bases at J, with 15 bases between. The CDR3 protein is CASSPGGGGYGYTF. The CDR3 coding sequence is TGTGCCAGCAGCCCGGGGGGGGGCGGCTATGGCTACACCTTC.